This entry lists 24 T cell receptor beta chains sequenced from one sample in a study of blood T cell repertoires in COVID-19. Some clones are missing from TCRdb's copy, which holds only in-frame ones; the method was immunoSEQ multiplex PCR. Here the sample spans about 260,000 clones, approximately 86% being singletons. The sequencing input was peripheral blood. Every receptor here comes from a man aged 35-49 years who had recovered from COVID-19.

This sequence joins TRBV19 and TRBJ1-6; no firm D call. There are 15 residues in the CDR3. Germline V gene sequence: CDR1 LNHDA, CDR2 SQIVND (reference sequence). Between the trimmed V and J ends, which lost 1 base and 6 bases, there was a span of 10 bases. The CDR3 is CASSIGPTPNSPLHF. The CDR3 nucleotides read TGTGCCAGTAGTATAGGACCGACTCCTAATTCACCCCTCCACTTT.

CDR3 protein: CASSQRLAGAYNEQFF. The CDR3 DNA sequence: TGTGCCAGCAGCCAGAGACTAGCGGGGGCCTACAATGAGCAGTTCTTC. This chain links TRBV3-1 (or the pseudogene TRBV3-2) with TRBJ2-1; TRBD2 aligns across 12 bases. The CDR3 is made up of 16 amino acids. Germline V gives CDR1 LGHDT, CDR2 YNNKEL (reference sequence). Trimming removed 3 bases from V and 2 bases from J; junction bases left unmatched: 2.

The rearrangement joins TRBV10-1 to TRBJ2-2; tentative D call: TRBD2 (6 bases). This CDR3 is built from 15 residues. The V gene lost 6 bases and the J gene lost 1 base, with 12 bases spanning the gap. In germline, CDR1 is WNHNN, CDR2 SYGVQD (reference sequence). DNA for the CDR3: TGCGCCAGCAGCCCCGCCGGGGGGAACACCGGGGAGCTGTTTTTT. This encodes CASSPAGGNTGELFF.

The chain joins TRBV28 to TRBJ1-2; D remains ambiguous. The ends were cut back, 5 bases at V and 2 bases at J, with 12 bases in the middle. This CDR3 spans 14 amino acids. CDR1 and CDR2 (germline): MDHEN, SYDVKM. This CDR3 is CASSPATGNYGYTF. The DNA of the CDR3 is TGTGCCAGCAGTCCCGCAACGGGGAACTATGGCTACACCTTC.

The chain employs TRBV15 and TRBJ2-7; D is ambiguous. The CDR3 has 14 residues. V lost 3 bases and J lost 0, with 9 bases in between. CDR1 and CDR2 from the germline V gene are LNHNV and YYDKDF (reference sequence). In DNA form, the CDR3 reads TGTGCCACCAGCAGGGGCAGGCACTCCTACGAGCAGTACTTC. As protein: CATSRGRHSYEQYF.

This chain links TRBV27 with TRBJ2-1, with D tentatively TRBD1 (5 bases). V lost 5 bases and J 9 bases, leaving 8 bases between the germline ends. The CDR3 length is 11 residues. Germline V lookup: CDR1 MNHEY, CDR2 SMNVEV (reference sequence). The CDR3 is CASSLGREQFF. The DNA of the CDR3 is TGTGCCAGCAGTCTGGGGCGTGAGCAGTTCTTC.

This clone was observed a single time. The chain links TRBV11-2 to TRBJ2-5; D remains ambiguous. V gave up 5 bases and J gave up 4 bases, with 8 bases separating them. The CDR3 runs 12 residues. The germline V gene has CDR1 SGHAT and CDR2 FQNNGV. For the CDR3, the DNA is TGTGCCAGCAGCCGCGAGTCAGAGACCCAGTACTTC. Amino acids: CASSRESETQYF. The whole variable domain, filled in from reference TRBV11-2 and TRBJ2-5, reads EAGVAQSPRYKIIEKRQSVAFWCNPISGHATLYWYQQILGQGPKLLIQFQNNGVVDDSQLPKDRFSAERLKGVDSTLKIQPAKLEDSAVYLCASSRESETQYFGPGTRLLVL.

The gene calls are TRBV11-1 and TRBJ2-7, with TRBD1 matching over 7 bases. J was trimmed by 3 bases and V by 5 bases; bases with no gene match: 4. Germline assignment: CDR1 SGHAT and CDR2 FQDESV (reference sequence). The length of the CDR3 is 13 residues. The CDR3 DNA sequence: TGTGCCAGCAGCCGGGGACAGAACTACGAGCAGTACTTC. Translating gives CASSRGQNYEQYF.

The chain joins TRBV9 to TRBJ2-7; possible D gene TRBD2, 7 bases. The germline V gene encodes CDR1 SGDLS and CDR2 YYNGEE. The V end lost 4 bases, the J end lost 3 bases, and 17 bases lay between the germline ends. The length of the CDR3 is 15 residues. DNA of the CDR3: TGTGCCAGCAGCCCTTATCTGGGGGGGCTCTACGAGCAGTACTTC. The encoded protein is CASSPYLGGLYEQYF. Filled out from reference TRBV9 and TRBJ2-7, the complete variable domain reads DSGVTQTPKHLITATGQRVTLRCSPRSGDLSVYWYQQSLDQGLQFLIQYYNGEERAKGNILERFSAQQFPDLHSELNLSSLELGDSALYFCASSPYLGGLYEQYFGPGTRLTVT.

This chain links TRBV27 with TRBJ2-7, with 7 positions matching TRBD1. Per the germline V gene, CDR1 is MNHEY and CDR2 is SMNVEV (reference sequence). With 0 bases clipped from V and 4 bases from J, the junction kept 15 bases outside the gene matches. This CDR3 region has 18 residues. The CDR3 DNA reads as TGTGCCAGCAGTTTATCCGGGACAGTATCGATCTCGGGGTACGAGCAGTACTTC. It specifies CASSLSGTVSISGYEQYF.

This chain connects TRBV5-1 to TRBJ2-2; 10 bases align to TRBD1. Trimming removed 4 bases from V and 3 bases from J; junction bases left unmatched: 18. The CDR3 consists of 20 residues. The germline V gene encodes CDR1 SGHRS and CDR2 YFSETQ. DNA for the CDR3: TGCGCCAGCAGCACTCAGTGGCCCCGGGACAGGGGAGAAGACACCGGGGAGCTGTTTTTT. Translated: CASSTQWPRDRGEDTGELFF. Full variable domain (rest looked up from reference TRBV5-1 and TRBJ2-2): KAGVTQTPRYLIKTRGQQVTLSCSPISGHRSVSWYQQTPGQGLQFLFEYFSETQRNKGNFPGRFSGRQFSNSRSEMNVSTLELGDSALYLCASSTQWPRDRGEDTGELFFGEGSRLTVL.

The gene calls are TRBV7-2 and TRBJ2-2, with D perhaps TRBD2 (5 bases). Trimming removed 1 base at V and 3 bases at J, with 6 bases between. This CDR3 has 14 residues. Per germline, CDR1 SGHTA and CDR2 FQGNSA. For the CDR3, the DNA is TGTGCCAGCAGCTTAGAGGACTACACCGGGGAGCTGTTTTTT. Its translation is CASSLEDYTGELFF. The complete variable domain, with remaining parts taken from reference TRBV7-2 and TRBJ2-2, reads GAGVSQSPSNKVTEKGKDVELRCDPISGHTALYWYRQSLGQGLEFLIYFQGNSAPDKSGLPSDRFSAERTGGSVSTLTIQRTQQEDSAVYLCASSLEDYTGELFFGEGSRLTVL.

This rearrangement joins TRBV15 to TRBJ2-5, with 7 positions matching TRBD1. V was pared by 4 bases and J by 4 bases, with 9 bases of the junction left unmatched. Germline V gene lookup returns CDR1 LNHNV and CDR2 YYDKDF (reference sequence). There are 15 residues in the CDR3. Here the CDR3 reads CATSNPRDSRETQYF. The CDR3 bases are TGTGCCACCAGCAACCCCCGGGACAGCCGAGAGACCCAGTACTTC. Full variable domain (outside the CDR3, taken from reference TRBV15 and TRBJ2-5): DAMVIQNPRYQVTQFGKPVTLSCSQTLNHNVMYWYQQKSSQAPKLLFHYYDKDFNNEADTPDNFQSRRPNTSFCFLDIRSPGLGDTAMYLCATSNPRDSRETQYFGPGTRLLVL.

The chain has TRBV3-1 (or the pseudogene TRBV3-2) and TRBJ2-1; 12 bases agree with TRBD2. The CDR3 is 13 amino acids. J lost 6 bases, V lost 8 bases, and 2 bases had no gene match. Per germline, CDR1 LGHDT and CDR2 YNNKEL (reference sequence). As DNA, the CDR3 is TGTGCCAGCCGACTAGCGGGAGTCAATGAGCAGTTCTTC. It specifies CASRLAGVNEQFF.

The chain is built from TRBV9 and TRBJ2-3; TRBD1 matches 7 bases. Trimming cost V 7 bases and J 1 base; bases outside gene matches: 3. The germline V gene has CDR1 SGDLS and CDR2 YYNGEE. There are 13 residues in the CDR3. The CDR3 region is CASDRDGTDTQYF. In DNA form, the CDR3 reads TGTGCCAGCGACAGGGACGGCACAGATACGCAGTATTTT. Using reference TRBV9 and TRBJ2-3 for the parts outside the CDR3, the full variable domain is DSGVTQTPKHLITATGQRVTLRCSPRSGDLSVYWYQQSLDQGLQFLIQYYNGEERAKGNILERFSAQQFPDLHSELNLSSLELGDSALYFCASDRDGTDTQYFGPGTRLTVL.

The chain couples TRBV25-1 to TRBJ1-2; D might be TRBD1 (5 bases). From germline, CDR1 is MGHDK and CDR2 SYGVNS. V was pared by 5 bases and J by 6 bases, with 7 bases between. The CDR3 is 11 amino acids. The CDR3 sequence: CASSTGNGYTF. For the CDR3, the DNA is TGTGCCAGCAGTACAGGAAATGGCTACACCTTC.

This clone came up once. This chain links TRBV7-2 with TRBJ1-1; D is uncertain. The germline CDR1 and CDR2 sequences are SGHTA and FQGNSA. Trimming stripped 5 bases from V and 3 bases from J, with 19 bases between. The CDR3 spans 16 residues. The DNA of the CDR3 is TGTGCCAGCAGCCCGCATCGTCCTTACGGAGACACTGAAGCTTTCTTT. The encoded protein is CASSPHRPYGDTEAFF.

The rearrangement joins TRBV11-2 to TRBJ2-5, with TRBD2 as a possible D gene (6 bases). The CDR3 consists of 14 residues. V was pared by 3 bases and J by 7 bases, with 15 bases between. From germline, CDR1 is SGHAT and CDR2 FQNNGV. CDR3 loop: CASSFGQEGLTQYF. DNA for the CDR3: TGTGCCAGCAGCTTCGGACAAGAGGGACTGACCCAGTACTTC.

Written as DNA, the CDR3 is TGTGCCAGTAGTCCGAGCGGGTTTCCCTACGAGCAGTACTTC. Residues: CASSPSGFPYEQYF. The rearrangement uses TRBV19 and TRBJ2-7, with D maybe TRBD2 (6 bases). CDR1 and CDR2 (germline): LNHDA, SQIVND (reference sequence). V dropped 5 bases and J dropped 2 bases, with 13 bases sitting between them. The CDR3 length is 14 residues.

The chain employs TRBV19 and TRBJ2-3, with D possibly TRBD2 on 6 matching bases. The germline V gene has CDR1 LNHDA and CDR2 SQIVND (reference sequence). CDR3 length: 14 amino acids. Trimming pared 6 bases from V and 6 bases from J, leaving 16 bases between. The DNA for the CDR3 is TGTGCCAGTAGCATGGGGCGGGGTGTGGATACGCAGTATTTT. Translating gives CASSMGRGVDTQYF.

The chain combines TRBV12-3 or TRBV12-4 with TRBJ2-1; D is unclear. This CDR3 is 13 amino acids long. Trimming took off 6 bases at V and 4 bases at J, with 10 bases between the two ends. CDR3 protein: CASSYLNYNEQFF. The CDR3 bases are TGTGCCAGCAGCTACTTGAATTACAATGAGCAGTTCTTC.

The chain uses TRBV9 and TRBJ2-3; no definite D call. The germline gives CDR1 SGDLS, CDR2 YYNGEE. V was clipped by 1 base and J by 6 bases, with 12 bases between them. The CDR3 totals 14 residues. CDR3 sequence: CASSVISSSDTQYF. DNA for the CDR3: TGTGCCAGCAGCGTAATTTCTAGTTCCGATACGCAGTATTTT.

In this sample, this clone turned up once. V usage is TRBV7-9 and J usage is TRBJ1-1; D not certain. The CDR3 is 13 amino acids. Germline V gene lookup returns CDR1 SEHNR and CDR2 FQNEAQ (reference sequence). Trimming removed 2 bases at V and 6 bases at J, with 10 bases between. CDR3 DNA: TGTGCCAGCAGCTTACCCGGAAGCGCTGAAGCTTTCTTT. Protein: CASSLPGSAEAFF.

The chain links TRBV27 to TRBJ2-6; possible D gene TRBD1, 6 bases. This CDR3 has 19 residues. CDR1 is MNHEY, CDR2 SMNVEV, per germline (reference sequence). The V end was cut by 3 bases, the J end by 2 bases, with 20 bases between. The CDR3 DNA is TGTGCCAGCAGTTTCGTCCCACACCCCACAGGGCCTGGGGCCAACGTCCTGACTTTC. This sequence encodes CASSFVPHPTGPGANVLTF.